The next 22 T cell receptor beta chains were all read from a single sample in a study of OX40 agonist ivuxolimab in advanced cancers. The library was obtained by the immunoSEQ multiplex PCR assay. The table comes from immuneACCESS by way of TCRdb, which keeps in-frame sequences with V and J called. Part of the clones is missing from these tables; in studies checked, under half for an unresolved V gene and the rest for unknown reasons. The sample contains about 64,000 clones, 70% to 90% of them found a single time. The top ten constitute 2.5% to 3.5% of the sample. The input for sequencing was CD4+ or CD8+ T cells sorted from blood, taken in a trial of the OX40 agonist ivuxolimab. These receptors came from an adult with an advanced solid tumor such as melanoma, head and neck, liver or kidney cancer.

This chain connects TRBV7-2 to TRBJ1-1; 7 positions agree with TRBD1. The CDR3 consists of 12 residues. CDR1 SGHTA and CDR2 FQGNSA come from the germline V gene. The V and J ends lost 5 bases and 6 bases, in that order; junction bases with no gene match: 3. The CDR3 DNA sequence: TGTGCCAGCAGCATACAGGGGTCTGAAGCTTTCTTT. This sequence encodes CASSIQGSEAFF.

The chain is built from TRBV6-6 and TRBJ2-5, with 10 bases that match TRBD1. The CDR3 covers 16 residues. V was clipped by 7 bases and J by 5 bases; unmatched bases: 13. Germline loops: CDR1 MNHNY, CDR2 SVGAGI (reference sequence). The CDR3 bases are TGTGCCAGCACCCCCGGGCGGGGACAGGGGTGGGAGACCCAGTACTTC. Protein sequence: CASTPGRGQGWETQYF.

This clone was detected only a few times. The genes are TRBV30 and TRBJ1-1, with D perhaps TRBD1 (5 bases). The CDR3 length is 15 residues. Looked up from germline, CDR1 is GTSNPN and CDR2 is SVGIG (reference sequence). V lost 1 base, J lost 1 base, and 13 bases lay in between. The DNA of the CDR3 is TGTGCCTGGAGTGACAGGACCCGGGGGAACACTGAAGCTTTCTTT. It translates to CAWSDRTRGNTEAFF.

The gene calls are TRBV5-1 and TRBJ1-2, with a tentative D call TRBD1 (6 bases). The CDR3 spans 14 residues. The V and J ends lost 1 base and 5 bases respectively, with 12 bases between them. CDR1 and CDR2 (germline): SGHRS, YFSETQ. The CDR3: CASSLSGVGYGYTF. Here the CDR3 DNA reads TGCGCCAGCAGCTTGTCAGGGGTTGGGTATGGCTACACCTTC.

The chain couples TRBV7-9 to TRBJ2-7, with no clear D. V was clipped by 1 base and J by 2 bases, with 9 bases between them. Looked up from germline, CDR1 is SEHNR and CDR2 is FQNEAQ (reference sequence). There are 14 residues in the CDR3. CDR3 bases: TGTGCCAGCAGCTTAGATTTCAATACCTACGAGCAGTACTTC. Translating gives CASSLDFNTYEQYF.

The chain recombines TRBV28 with TRBJ1-4; 7 bases are shared with TRBD1. CDR1 MDHEN and CDR2 SYDVKM come from the germline V gene. The V and J ends lost 7 bases and 10 bases, in that order; junction bases with no gene match: 18. The CDR3 length is 16 residues. The CDR3 spells CASIPRGTERLRKLFF. In DNA, the CDR3 is TGTGCCAGCATCCCCCGGGGGACAGAACGGCTTCGAAAACTGTTTTTT.

J is TRBJ2-7 and V is TRBV27; TRBD1 or TRBD2 may be the D gene (5 bases each). The CDR3 contains 15 residues. V lost 5 bases to trimming and J lost 3 bases, with 17 bases between them. Looked up from germline, CDR1 is MNHEY and CDR2 is SMNVEV (reference sequence). CDR3 DNA sequence: TGTGCCAGCAGTCGCGCAGGCCTGGGGGACTACGAGCAGTACTTC. It encodes CASSRAGLGDYEQYF.

A note on this clone: This same CDR3 is encoded by further DNA sequences in the sample. The V and J genes are TRBV5-1 and TRBJ2-3; TRBD2 matches 10 bases. Looked up from germline, CDR1 is SGHRS and CDR2 is YFSETQ. The CDR3 covers 16 residues. The J segment lost 0 bases and the V segment lost 0 bases, leaving 1 base of the junction unmatched. CDR3 coding DNA: TGCGCCAGCAGCTTGGGACTAGCGGGTAGCACAGATACGCAGTATTTT. Translated, it gives CASSLGLAGSTDTQYF.

This chain connects TRBV7-7 to TRBJ2-3, with D perhaps TRBD2 (5 bases). Germline V gene sequence: CDR1 SSHAT, CDR2 FNYEAQ (reference sequence). This CDR3 has 13 residues. Trimming shortened V by 5 bases and J by 5 bases, and 11 bases separated the two germline ends. In DNA, the CDR3 is TGTGCCAGCAGCGCTAGCATGGGAGATACGCAGTATTTT. Translating gives CASSASMGDTQYF.

Points on this clone: Distinct nucleotide sequences in the sample also encode this CDR3. The chain couples TRBV5-1 to TRBJ2-3; D possibly corresponds to TRBD1 (6 bases). Per germline, CDR1 SGHRS and CDR2 YFSETQ. There are 13 residues in the CDR3. With 3 bases removed from V and 4 bases from J, the gap between germline ends came to 9 bases. DNA of the CDR3: TGCGCCAGCAGCTCACAGGGCCCAGATACGCAGTATTTT. It codes for CASSSQGPDTQYF.

This chain links TRBV5-6 with TRBJ2-4, with D possibly TRBD2 on 6 matching bases. Trimming shortened V by 4 bases and J by 0 bases, and 20 bases separated the two germline ends. The V gene's germline CDR1 is SGHDT and CDR2 YYEEEE. The CDR3 totals 18 residues. In DNA form, the CDR3 reads TGTGCCAGCAGCAGGGCGGTGGGGGGACCACTAGCCAAAAACATTCAGTACTTC. Translated, it gives CASSRAVGGPLAKNIQYF.

This chain connects TRBV30 to TRBJ2-1; D unresolved. Trimming pared 7 bases from V and 1 base from J, leaving 14 bases between. CDR3 length: 14 amino acids. Germline V gene lookup returns CDR1 GTSNPN and CDR2 SVGIG (reference sequence). The CDR3 coding sequence is TGTGCCTCAGGCCCCCTAGAGTCCTACAATGAGCAGTTCTTC. Its translation: CASGPLESYNEQFF.

The chain joins TRBV11-2 to TRBJ2-3; D call uncertain. The CDR3 consists of 13 residues. Trimming took 4 bases from V and 1 from J, leaving 6 bases between them. CDR1 SGHAT and CDR2 FQNNGV come from the germline V gene. CDR3 protein: CASSWAGTDTQYF. The DNA of the CDR3 is TGTGCCAGCAGCTGGGCCGGCACAGATACGCAGTATTTT.

The rearrangement links TRBV18 to TRBJ2-1, with 13 bases identical to TRBD2. Per germline, CDR1 KGHSH and CDR2 LQKENI. Trimming removed 0 bases from V and 8 bases from J; junction bases left unmatched: 4. CDR3 length: 16 amino acids. The CDR3 is CASSPPTSGRFDEQFF. CDR3 bases: TGTGCCAGCTCACCACCGACTAGCGGGAGGTTTGATGAGCAGTTCTTC.

CDR3 in amino acids: CASSSIWGYTF. CDR3 nucleotide sequence: TGTGCCAGCAGCTCGATTTGGGGCTACACCTTC. The V call is TRBV28, the J call TRBJ1-2; D not certain. Germline assignment: CDR1 MDHEN and CDR2 SYDVKM. V was clipped by 6 bases and J by 8 bases, with 10 bases between them. This CDR3 is built from 11 residues.

About this clone: Other nucleotide sequences in the sample specify the same CDR3. This sequence joins TRBV20-1 and TRBJ1-4; D is unresolved. CDR3 length equals 11 residues. Germline CDR1 DFQATT, CDR2 SNEGSKA (reference sequence). Between the trimmed V and J ends, which lost 1 base and 8 bases, there was a span of 5 bases. DNA for the CDR3: TGCAGTGCTAGAGGGGTCGAAAAACTGTTTTTT. Amino acids: CSARGVEKLFF.

The V gene is TRBV5-6, the J gene TRBJ2-3; a possible D gene is TRBD1 (5 bases). The ends were cut back, 1 base at V and 4 bases at J, with 13 bases in the middle. CDR3 size: 15 residues. Looked up from germline, CDR1 is SGHDT and CDR2 is YYEEEE. The CDR3, as DNA: TGTGCCAGCAGCTTGAATCAGGGTTGGGCAGATACGCAGTATTTT. Protein product: CASSLNQGWADTQYF.

The chain recombines TRBV9 with TRBJ2-7; possibly TRBD1 for D (5 bases). CDR3 length: 14 amino acids. The V gene lost 2 bases and the J gene lost 0 bases, with 9 bases spanning the gap. Germline V lookup: CDR1 SGDLS, CDR2 YYNGEE. In DNA, the CDR3 is TGTGCCAGCAGCGTGCGCGACAGCTCCTACGAGCAGTACTTC. The encoded protein is CASSVRDSSYEQYF.

The chain recombines TRBV5-1 with TRBJ2-3; D possibly corresponds to TRBD2 (5 bases). CDR1 is SGHRS and CDR2 is YFSETQ in the germline V gene. The CDR3 extends over 12 amino acids. V was shortened by 5 bases and J by 6 bases, with 10 bases between the two germline ends. CDR3 amino acids: CASSFGVDTQYF. CDR3 nucleotides: TGCGCCAGCAGTTTCGGGGTGGATACGCAGTATTTT.

This chain links TRBV5-1 with TRBJ1-4, with D possibly being TRBD1 (5 bases). Germline-derived CDR1 and CDR2 are SGHRS and YFSETQ. V was shortened by 0 bases and J by 8 bases, with 11 bases between the two germline ends. The CDR3 runs to 14 residues. The CDR3 here is CASSLVPGYEKLFF. CDR3 nucleotide sequence: TGCGCCAGCAGCTTGGTCCCAGGGTACGAAAAACTGTTTTTT.

The V and J genes are TRBV5-1 and TRBJ2-3; possibly TRBD2 for D (5 bases). Germline loops: CDR1 SGHRS, CDR2 YFSETQ. Trimming removed 0 bases at V and 2 bases at J, with 13 bases between. The CDR3 loop spans 16 amino acids. The CDR3: CASSLESSGDTDTQYF. CDR3 DNA sequence: TGCGCCAGCAGCTTGGAATCGAGCGGTGACACAGATACGCAGTATTTT.

The chain combines TRBV7-9 with TRBJ2-7; tentatively, D is TRBD2 (5 bases). V lost 2 bases and J lost 6, with 14 bases in between. The CDR3 consists of 14 residues. Germline V lookup: CDR1 SEHNR, CDR2 FQNEAQ (reference sequence). The chain's CDR3 is CASSLSGSHSEQYF. The CDR3 nucleotides read TGTGCCAGCAGCTTAAGCGGTTCCCACTCCGAGCAGTACTTC. Full variable domain (rest looked up from reference TRBV7-9 and TRBJ2-7): DTGVSQNPRHKITKRGQNVTFRCDPISEHNRLYWYRQTLGQGPEFLTYFQNEAQLEKSRLLSDRFSAERPKGSFSTLEIQRTEQGDSAMYLCASSLSGSHSEQYFGPGTRLTVT.